This TCR beta chain was retrieved from a study of blood T cell repertoires in COVID-19. Study-level information: Acute-phase and convalescent COVID-19 samples originated in the United States, Italy and Spain. PBMCs, B-cell-depleted T cells, or T cells provided the cDNA or gDNA that made up the material.

Deletions cut 2 bases from V and 4 bases from J, with 8 bases between. The V gene's germline CDR1 is MNHEY and CDR2 SMNVEV (reference sequence). The CDR3 is made up of 13 amino acids. Original processing methods: Reference gene primer amplification gave nucleated cell count estimates. Sequencing was performed with immunoSEQ multiplex PCR; in TCRdb, only in-frame clones are kept and a portion is missing. From that table come the V and J calls and clone size; the DNA was used to work out D and trimming. Here the sample spans approximately 150,000 clones, around 84% being singletons. The clonotype comes from a woman aged 80 or over with acute or convalescent COVID-19. Sample: peripheral blood. This sequence joins TRBV27 and TRBJ1-2; D remains unclear. CDR3 protein: CASSLRGIYGYTF. Here the CDR3 DNA reads TGTGCCAGCAGTTTACGCGGGATCTATGGCTACACCTTC.